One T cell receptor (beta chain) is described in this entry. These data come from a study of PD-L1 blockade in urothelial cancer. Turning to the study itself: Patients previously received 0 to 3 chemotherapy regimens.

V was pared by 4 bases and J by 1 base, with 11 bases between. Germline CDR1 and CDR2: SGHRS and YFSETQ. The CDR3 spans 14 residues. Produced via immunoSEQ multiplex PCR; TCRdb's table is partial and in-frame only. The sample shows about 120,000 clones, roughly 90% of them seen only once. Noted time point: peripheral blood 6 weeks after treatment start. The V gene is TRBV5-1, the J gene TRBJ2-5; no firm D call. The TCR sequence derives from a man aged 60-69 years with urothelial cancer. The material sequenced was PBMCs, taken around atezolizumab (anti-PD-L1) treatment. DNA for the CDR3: TGCGCCAGCAGCCAAACAATTCTCCAAGAGACCCAGTACTTC. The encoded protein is CASSQTILQETQYF.